This T cell receptor (beta chain) is drawn from a study of T cells in Graves' hyperthyroidism and ophthalmopathy. Across the study: It was at initial diagnosis, before any treatment, that peripheral blood was collected.

Study-level findings and limits: Ophthalmopathy, as predicted by the model, came a median 6.5 months after the prediction.

This clonotype was counted ten times or more. Its antigen is not known. On the basis of clinical symptoms, serum thyroxine and TRAb, thyroid ultrasound and orbital computed tomography, diagnoses were made. The germline V gene encodes CDR1 LNHDA and CDR2 SQIVND (reference sequence). The CDR3 consists of 15 residues. The ends lost 10 bases at V and 6 bases at J; junction bases unmatched: 12. RNA transcripts gave rise to amplified TCR beta CDR3 regions. Carried out on the TCR CDR3, a first-round RT-PCR used the HTBI primer set. In TCRdb, the multiplex PCR reads were re-called with MiXCR into one record per CDR3 protein. The sample records approximately 600,000 distinct CDR3 sequences, less than 25% being singletons.

The source is a man between 25 and 39 years old with Graves' ophthalmopathy. Sample: blood. V gene TRBV19 combines with J gene TRBJ2-2, with 9 bases that match TRBD1. For the CDR3, the DNA is TGTGCCACTTCTTGGGACAGGGTTCTCTCCGGGGAGCTGTTTTTT. This translates into CATSWDRVLSGELFF.